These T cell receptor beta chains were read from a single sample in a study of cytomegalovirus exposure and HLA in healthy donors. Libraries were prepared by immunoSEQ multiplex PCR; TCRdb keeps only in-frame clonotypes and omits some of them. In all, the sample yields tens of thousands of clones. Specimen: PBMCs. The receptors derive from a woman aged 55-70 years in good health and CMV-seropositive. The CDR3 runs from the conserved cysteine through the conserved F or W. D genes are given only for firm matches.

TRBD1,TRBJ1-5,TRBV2,TGTGCCAGCAGTGGACAGGGCGGTCAGCCCCAGCATTTT,CASSGQGGQPQHF
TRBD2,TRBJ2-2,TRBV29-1,TGCAGCGGACTAGCGGGGGCTCATGCCGGGGAGCTGTTTTTT,CSGLAGAHAGELFF
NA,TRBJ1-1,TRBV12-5,TGTGCTAGCAGGACAGCTACTTCGAACACTGAAGCTTTCTTT,CASRTATSNTEAFF
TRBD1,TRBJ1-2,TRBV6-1,TGTGCCAGCAGTCGGGGGACAGACTATGGCTACACCTTC,CASSRGTDYGYTF
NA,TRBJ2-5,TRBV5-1,TGCGCCAGCAGCTTGGTGGGGGGTGGCCAAGAGACCCAGTACTTC,CASSLVGGGQETQYF
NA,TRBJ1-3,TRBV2,TGTGCCAGCAGTGAAGTTAGGGGAAAAGGAAACACCATATATTTT,CASSEVRGKGNTIYF
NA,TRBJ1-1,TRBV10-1,TGCGCCAGCGGCAGCCGGGAGCATGAAGCTTTCTTT,CASGSREHEAFF
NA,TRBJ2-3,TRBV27,TGTGCCACCCGGATCAGCGGGTCCTACACAGATACGCAGTATTTT,CATRISGSYTDTQYF
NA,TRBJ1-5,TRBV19,TGTGCCTCTAGTAACATGGCTAGGAATAATCAGCCCCAGCATTTT,CASSNMARNNQPQHF
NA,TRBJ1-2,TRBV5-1,TGCGCCAGCAGCGAGGGTCAGGCGACTAACTATGGCTACACCTTC,CASSEGQATNYGYTF
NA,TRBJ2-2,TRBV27,TGTGCCAGCAGCCTAGGACCGGGTGGAGGAACCGGGGAGCTGTTTTTT,CASSLGPGGGTGELFF
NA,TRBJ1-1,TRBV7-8,TGTGCCAGCAGCTCCAACAGGGTCGGGAATGCTGAAGCTTTCTTT,CASSSNRVGNAEAFF
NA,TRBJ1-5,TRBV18,TGTGCCAGCTCACAAGACATCCCTAGCAATCAGCCCCAGCATTTT,CASSQDIPSNQPQHF
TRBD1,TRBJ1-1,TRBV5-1,TGCGCCAGCAGCTTGGTTCCCGGGACAGCGGGGAACACTGAAGCTTTCTTT,CASSLVPGTAGNTEAFF
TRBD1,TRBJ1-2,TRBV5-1,TGCGCCAGCAGCCCCGGAGGACAGGCCTATGGCTACACCTTC,CASSPGGQAYGYTF
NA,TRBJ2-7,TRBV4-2,TGTGCCAGCAGCCAGAGACTAGGGCCGGACGAGCAGTACTTC,CASSQRLGPDEQYF
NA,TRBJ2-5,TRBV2,TGTGCCAGCAGTGACGGGGGAACCCAGTACTTC,CASSDGGTQYF
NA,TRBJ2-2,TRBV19,TGTGCCAGTAGTCGGCAGGGATCCACCGGGGAGCTGTTTTTT,CASSRQGSTGELFF
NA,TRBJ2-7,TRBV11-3,TGTGCCAGCAGCTTATCGACACACGAGCAGTACTTC,CASSLSTHEQYF
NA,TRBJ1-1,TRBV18,TGTGCCAGCTCACCACCGGAGGGAGGGAACACTGAAGCTTTCTTT,CASSPPEGGNTEAFF
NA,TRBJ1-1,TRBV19,TGTGCCAGTATGAGGGCAACGATGAACACTGAAGCTTTCTTT,CASMRATMNTEAFF
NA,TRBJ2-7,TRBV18,TGTGCCAGCTCACCAGATCCGAGCGAGCAGTACTTC,CASSPDPSEQYF
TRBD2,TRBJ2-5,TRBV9,TGTGCCAGCAGCGTAGGTCTAGCGGGGGAGCAAGAGACCCAGTACTTC,CASSVGLAGEQETQYF
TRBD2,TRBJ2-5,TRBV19,TGTGCCAGTAGTGGCGGGGGGGCCATCCAAGAGACCCAGTACTTC,CASSGGGAIQETQYF
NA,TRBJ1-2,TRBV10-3,TGTGCTAGCGGACATGCGGCTAACTATGGCTACACCTTC,CASGHAANYGYTF
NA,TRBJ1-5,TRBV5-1,TGCGCCAGCAGCGTAACAGGGAATAGCAATCAGCCCCAGCATTTT,CASSVTGNSNQPQHF
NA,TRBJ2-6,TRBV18,TGTGCCAGCTCACGGGCCACGGGATCTGGGGCCAACGTCCTGACTTTC,CASSRATGSGANVLTF
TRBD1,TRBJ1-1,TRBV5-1,TGCGCCAGCAGCTGGGGGCCTACAGGGGGTGTCACTGAAGCTTTCTTT,CASSWGPTGGVTEAFF
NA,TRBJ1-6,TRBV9,TGTGCCAGCAACCCCGGACAGACGAATTCACCCCTCCACTTT,CASNPGQTNSPLHF
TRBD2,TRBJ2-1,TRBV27,TGTGCCAGCAGGGGTACTAGCGGGGGGAACCTGGGGTGGCCCTACAATGAGCAGTTCTTC,CASRGTSGGNLGWPYNEQFF
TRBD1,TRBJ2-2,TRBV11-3,TGTGCCAGCAGCTTCGGACAGGGGTCCACCGGGGAGCTGTTTTTT,CASSFGQGSTGELFF
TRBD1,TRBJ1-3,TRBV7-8,TGTGCCAGCAGCCGGGACAGTGTGGGGAACACCATATATTTT,CASSRDSVGNTIYF
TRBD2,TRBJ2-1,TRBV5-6,TGTGCCAGCAGCCTTGGACTAGCGGGGGGGCATAATGAGCAGTTCTTC,CASSLGLAGGHNEQFF
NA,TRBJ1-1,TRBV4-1,TGCGCCAGCAGCCAGTCCGCAACGGTGAACACTGAAGCTTTCTTT,CASSQSATVNTEAFF
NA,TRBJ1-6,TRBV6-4,TGTGCCAGCAGAATAGACTTTAATTCACCCCTCCACTTT,CASRIDFNSPLHF
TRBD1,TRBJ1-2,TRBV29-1,TGCAGCGTCCCCGGGACAGCCGACGGCTACACCTTC,CSVPGTADGYTF
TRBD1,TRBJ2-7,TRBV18,TGTGCCAGCTCATCCCGGGACAGGGGGCCGTACGAGCAGTACTTC,CASSSRDRGPYEQYF
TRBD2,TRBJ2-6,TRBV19,TGTGCCACCAGCGGGGATAGGGCTGGGGCCAACGTCCTGACTTTC,CATSGDRAGANVLTF
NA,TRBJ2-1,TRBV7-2,TGTGCCAGCAGCTTAGCGGTACAGGGTTACAATGAGCAGTTCTTC,CASSLAVQGYNEQFF
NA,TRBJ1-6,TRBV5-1,TGCGCCAGCAGCTTGGAAGGAGAAAGAAATTCACCCCTCCACTTT,CASSLEGERNSPLHF
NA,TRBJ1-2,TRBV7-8,TGTGCCAGCAGCTCCACCAGGGGCCCCTACTATGGCTACACCTTC,CASSSTRGPYYGYTF
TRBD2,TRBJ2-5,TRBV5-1,TGCGCCAGCAGCTCCCGGACTAGCGGGGGCCCGGGGGAGACCCAGTACTTC,CASSSRTSGGPGETQYF
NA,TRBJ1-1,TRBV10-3,TGTGCCATCAGTGAGGGGGCTGTGAACACTGAAGCTTTCTTT,CAISEGAVNTEAFF
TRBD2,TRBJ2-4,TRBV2,TGTGCCAGCACCCTGAGGGAGGGGTGGGACATTCAGTACTTC,CASTLREGWDIQYF
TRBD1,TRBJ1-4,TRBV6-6,TGTGCCAGCAGAGTGACAGGGGGGTCTAATGAAAAACTGTTTTTT,CASRVTGGSNEKLFF
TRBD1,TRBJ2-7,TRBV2,TGTGCCAGCCTGTACGGGACAGGTTTGGGCGAGCAGTACTTC,CASLYGTGLGEQYF
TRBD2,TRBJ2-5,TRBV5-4,TGTGCCAGCAGCCCGGCCATGACTAGCGGGTCAGAGACCCAGTACTTC,CASSPAMTSGSETQYF
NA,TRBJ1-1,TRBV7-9,TGTGCCAGCAGCCGACGGACAGAAAACACTGAAGCTTTCTTT,CASSRRTENTEAFF
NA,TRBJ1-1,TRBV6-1,TGTGCCAGCAGAAGGGGGACACAGAACACTGAAGCTTTCTTT,CASRRGTQNTEAFF